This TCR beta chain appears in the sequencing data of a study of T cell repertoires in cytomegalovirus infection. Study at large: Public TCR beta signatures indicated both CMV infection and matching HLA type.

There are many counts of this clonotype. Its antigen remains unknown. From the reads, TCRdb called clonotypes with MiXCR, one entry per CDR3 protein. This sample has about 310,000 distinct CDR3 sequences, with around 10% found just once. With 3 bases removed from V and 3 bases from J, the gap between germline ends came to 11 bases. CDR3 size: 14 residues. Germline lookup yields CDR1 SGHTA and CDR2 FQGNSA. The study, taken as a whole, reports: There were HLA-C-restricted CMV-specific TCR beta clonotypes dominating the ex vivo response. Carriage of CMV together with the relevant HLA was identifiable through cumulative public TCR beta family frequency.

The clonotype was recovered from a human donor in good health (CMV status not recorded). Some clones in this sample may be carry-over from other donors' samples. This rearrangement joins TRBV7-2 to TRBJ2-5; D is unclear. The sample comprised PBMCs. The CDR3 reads CASSFLDNEETQYF. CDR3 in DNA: TGTGCCAGCAGCTTCCTAGATAACGAAGAGACCCAGTACTTC.